The clone carrying this TCR beta chain was seen ten or more times. Its target is unknown. The CDR3 is 14 residues long. Per the germline V gene, CDR1 is GTSNPN and CDR2 is SVGIG (reference sequence). The V end was cut by 3 bases, the J end by 0 bases, with 9 bases between. The data are from a study of response to subunit inactivated influenza vaccine. Using its own MiXCR run on the RT-PCR reads, TCRdb lists one record per CDR3 protein. The table records about 500,000 distinct CDR3 sequences, more than 15% of them present only once. Findings and caveats of the study: The authors put forward the suggestion that each seasonal influenza vaccination may bring in only a limited number of new T cells.

This sample comprised CD4+ T cells sorted from PBMCs, obtained less than 30 months after vaccination. The rearrangement joins TRBV30 to TRBJ2-4; tentative D call: TRBD2 (6 bases). This receptor was identified in a man aged 50 to 69 who received an inactivated influenza vaccine. This CDR3 is CAWSGTLAKNIQYF. The DNA of the CDR3 is TGTGCCTGGAGCGGGACTTTAGCCAAAAACATTCAGTACTTC.